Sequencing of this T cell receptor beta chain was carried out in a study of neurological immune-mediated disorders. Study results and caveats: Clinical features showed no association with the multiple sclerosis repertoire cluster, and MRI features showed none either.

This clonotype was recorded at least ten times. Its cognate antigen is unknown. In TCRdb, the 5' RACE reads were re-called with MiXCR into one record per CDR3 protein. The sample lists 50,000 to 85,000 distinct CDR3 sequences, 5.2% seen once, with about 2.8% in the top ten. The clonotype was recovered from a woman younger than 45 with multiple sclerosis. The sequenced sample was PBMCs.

The DNA of the CDR3 is TGTGCCACTTCGTATAGGGGGAACGGGGCTTTCTTT. Residues: CATSYRGNGAFF. The chain is built from TRBV7-2 and TRBJ1-1, with D possibly TRBD1 on 6 matching bases. The ends were cut back, 10 bases at V and 11 bases at J, with 20 bases in the middle. CDR3 size: 12 residues. Germline assignment: CDR1 SGHTA and CDR2 FQGNSA.